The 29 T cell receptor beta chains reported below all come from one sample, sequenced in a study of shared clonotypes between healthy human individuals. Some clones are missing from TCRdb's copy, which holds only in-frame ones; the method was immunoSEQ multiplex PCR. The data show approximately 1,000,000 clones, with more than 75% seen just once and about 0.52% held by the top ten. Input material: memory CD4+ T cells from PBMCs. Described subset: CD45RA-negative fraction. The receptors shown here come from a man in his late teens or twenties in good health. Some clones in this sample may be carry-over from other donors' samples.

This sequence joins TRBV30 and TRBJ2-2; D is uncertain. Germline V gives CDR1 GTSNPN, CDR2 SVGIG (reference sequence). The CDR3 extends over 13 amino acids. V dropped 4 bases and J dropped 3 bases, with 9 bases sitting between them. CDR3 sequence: CAWMAWDTGELFF. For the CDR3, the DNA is TGTGCCTGGATGGCCTGGGACACCGGGGAGCTGTTTTTT.

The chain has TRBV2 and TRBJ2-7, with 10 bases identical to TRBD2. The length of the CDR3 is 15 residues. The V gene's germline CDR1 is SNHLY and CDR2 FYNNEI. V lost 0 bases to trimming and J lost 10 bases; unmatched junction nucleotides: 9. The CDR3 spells CASSEAGTSARVQYF. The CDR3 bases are TGTGCCAGCAGTGAAGCCGGGACTAGCGCGAGGGTTCAGTACTTC. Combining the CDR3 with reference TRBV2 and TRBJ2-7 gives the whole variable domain EPEVTQTPSHQVTQMGQEVILRCVPISNHLYFYWYRQILGQKVEFLVSFYNNEISEKSEIFDDQFSVERPDGSNFTLKIRSTKLEDSAMYFCASSEAGTSARVQYFGPGTRLTVT.

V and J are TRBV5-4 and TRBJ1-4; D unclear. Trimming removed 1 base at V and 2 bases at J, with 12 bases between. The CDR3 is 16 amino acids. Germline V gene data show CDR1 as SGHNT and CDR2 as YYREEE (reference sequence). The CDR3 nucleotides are TGTGCCAGCAGCTTGAGCCGGGAAGGCACTAATGAAAAACTGTTTTTT. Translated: CASSLSREGTNEKLFF.

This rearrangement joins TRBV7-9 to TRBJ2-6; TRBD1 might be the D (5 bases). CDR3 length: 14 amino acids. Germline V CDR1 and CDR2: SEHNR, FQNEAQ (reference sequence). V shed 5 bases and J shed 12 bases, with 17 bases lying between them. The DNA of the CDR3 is TGTGCCAGCAGCCGCGCGACAGATTCCTCCGTCCTGACTTTC. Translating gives CASSRATDSSVLTF. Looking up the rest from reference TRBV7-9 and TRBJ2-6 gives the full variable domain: DTGVSQNPRHKITKRGQNVTFRCDPISEHNRLYWYRQTLGQGPEFLTYFQNEAQLEKSRLLSDRFSAERPKGSFSTLEIQRTEQGDSAMYLCASSRATDSSVLTFGAGSRLTVL.

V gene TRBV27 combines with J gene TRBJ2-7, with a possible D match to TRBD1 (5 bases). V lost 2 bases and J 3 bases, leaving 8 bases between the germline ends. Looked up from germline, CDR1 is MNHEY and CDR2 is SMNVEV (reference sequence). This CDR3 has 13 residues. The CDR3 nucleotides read TGTGCCAGCAGTTTAGAAAGGGGCTACGAGCAGTACTTC. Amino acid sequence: CASSLERGYEQYF.

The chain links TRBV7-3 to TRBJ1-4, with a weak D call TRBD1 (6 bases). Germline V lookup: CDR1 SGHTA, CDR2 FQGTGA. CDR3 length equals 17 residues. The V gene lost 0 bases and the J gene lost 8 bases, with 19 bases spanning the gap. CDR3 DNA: TGTGCCAGCAGCTTAACGTCCGGGGGGCCGAGGCAGGAAAAACTGTTTTTT. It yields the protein CASSLTSGGPRQEKLFF.

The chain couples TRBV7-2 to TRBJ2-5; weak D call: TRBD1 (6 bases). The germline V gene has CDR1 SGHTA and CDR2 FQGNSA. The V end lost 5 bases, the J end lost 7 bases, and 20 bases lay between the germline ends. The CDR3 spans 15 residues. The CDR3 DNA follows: TGTGCCAGCAGCCCTCCGTACCGGGACACACGGACCCAGTACTTC. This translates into CASSPPYRDTRTQYF.

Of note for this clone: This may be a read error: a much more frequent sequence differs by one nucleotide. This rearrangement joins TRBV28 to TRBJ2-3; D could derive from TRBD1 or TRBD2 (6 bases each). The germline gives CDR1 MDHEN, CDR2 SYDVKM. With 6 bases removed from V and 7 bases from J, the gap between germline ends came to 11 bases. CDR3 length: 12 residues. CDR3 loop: CASSQGGNTQYF. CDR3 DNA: TGTGCCAGCAGCCAAGGGGGGAATACGCAGTATTTT.

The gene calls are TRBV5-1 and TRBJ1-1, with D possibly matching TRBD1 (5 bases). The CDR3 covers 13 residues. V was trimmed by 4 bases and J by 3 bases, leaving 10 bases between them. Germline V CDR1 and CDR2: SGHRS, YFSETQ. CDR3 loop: CASSAGGDTEAFF. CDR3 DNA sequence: TGCGCCAGCAGCGCCGGAGGGGACACTGAAGCTTTCTTT.

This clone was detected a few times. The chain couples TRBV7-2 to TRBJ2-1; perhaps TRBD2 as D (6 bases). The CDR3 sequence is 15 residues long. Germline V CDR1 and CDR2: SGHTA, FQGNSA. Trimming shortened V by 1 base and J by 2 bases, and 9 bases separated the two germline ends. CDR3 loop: CASSLGLAPYNEQFF. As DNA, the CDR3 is TGTGCCAGCAGCTTAGGCCTAGCGCCCTACAATGAGCAGTTCTTC.

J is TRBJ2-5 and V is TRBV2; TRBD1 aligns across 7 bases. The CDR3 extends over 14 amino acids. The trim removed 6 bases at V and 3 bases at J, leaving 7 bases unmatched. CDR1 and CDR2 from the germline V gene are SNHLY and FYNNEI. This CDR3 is CASRKMQGEETQYF. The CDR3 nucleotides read TGTGCCAGCAGAAAAATGCAGGGGGAAGAGACCCAGTACTTC.

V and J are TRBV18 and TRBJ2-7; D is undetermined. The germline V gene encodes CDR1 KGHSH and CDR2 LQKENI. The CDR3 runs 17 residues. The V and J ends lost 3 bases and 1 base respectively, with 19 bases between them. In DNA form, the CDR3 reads TGTGCCAGCTCACCTACCCCTGGAGCAACGAATTCCTACGAGCAGTACTTC. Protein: CASSPTPGATNSYEQYF.

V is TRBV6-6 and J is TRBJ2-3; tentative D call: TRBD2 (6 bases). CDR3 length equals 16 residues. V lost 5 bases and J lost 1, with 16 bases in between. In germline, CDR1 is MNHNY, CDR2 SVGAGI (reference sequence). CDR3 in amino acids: CASSPRLGSGTDTQYF. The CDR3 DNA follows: TGTGCCAGCAGTCCTCGACTAGGAAGCGGCACAGATACGCAGTATTTT.

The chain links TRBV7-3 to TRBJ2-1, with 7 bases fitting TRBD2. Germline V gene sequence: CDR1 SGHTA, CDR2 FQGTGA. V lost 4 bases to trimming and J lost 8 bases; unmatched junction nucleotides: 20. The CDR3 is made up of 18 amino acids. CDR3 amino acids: CASSSRGGPGGFLDEQFF. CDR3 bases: TGTGCCAGCAGCTCCCGGGGAGGGCCGGGAGGTTTTTTAGATGAGCAGTTCTTC.

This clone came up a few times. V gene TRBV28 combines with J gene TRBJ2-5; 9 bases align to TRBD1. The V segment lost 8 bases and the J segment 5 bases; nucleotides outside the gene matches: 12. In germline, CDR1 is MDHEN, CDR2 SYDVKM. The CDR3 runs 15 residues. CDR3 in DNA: TGTGCCAGCTCGAACCGGGACAGGGAAAGGGAGACCCAGTACTTC. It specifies CASSNRDRERETQYF.

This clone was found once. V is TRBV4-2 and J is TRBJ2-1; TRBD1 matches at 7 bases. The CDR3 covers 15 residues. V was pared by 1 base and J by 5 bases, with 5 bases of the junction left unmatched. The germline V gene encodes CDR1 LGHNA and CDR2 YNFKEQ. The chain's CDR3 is CASSQGQGADNEQFF. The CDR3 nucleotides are TGTGCCAGCAGCCAAGGACAGGGTGCCGACAATGAGCAGTTCTTC.

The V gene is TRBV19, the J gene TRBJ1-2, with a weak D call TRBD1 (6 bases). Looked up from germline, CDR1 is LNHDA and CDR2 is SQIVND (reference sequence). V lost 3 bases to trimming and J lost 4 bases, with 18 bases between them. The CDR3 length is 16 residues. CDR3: CASSMGSQGGGYGYTF. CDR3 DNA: TGTGCCAGTAGTATGGGTTCTCAAGGGGGTGGCTATGGCTACACCTTC.

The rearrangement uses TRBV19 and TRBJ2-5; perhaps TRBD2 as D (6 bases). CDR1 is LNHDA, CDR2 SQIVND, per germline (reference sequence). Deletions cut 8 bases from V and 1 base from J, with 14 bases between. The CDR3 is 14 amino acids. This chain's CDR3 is CASAWGGAQETQYF. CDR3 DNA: TGTGCCAGTGCCTGGGGCGGGGCCCAAGAGACCCAGTACTTC.

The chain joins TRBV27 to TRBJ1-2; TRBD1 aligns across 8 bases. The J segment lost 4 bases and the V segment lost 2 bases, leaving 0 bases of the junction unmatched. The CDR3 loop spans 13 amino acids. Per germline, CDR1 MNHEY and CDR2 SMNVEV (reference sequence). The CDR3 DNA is TGTGCCAGCAGTTTAGACAGGGGCTATGGCTACACCTTC. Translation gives CASSLDRGYGYTF.

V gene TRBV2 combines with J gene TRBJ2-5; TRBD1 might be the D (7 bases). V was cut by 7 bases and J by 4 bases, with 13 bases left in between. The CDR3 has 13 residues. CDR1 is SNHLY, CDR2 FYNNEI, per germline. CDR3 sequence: CASNGRGVETQYF. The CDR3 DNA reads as TGTGCCAGCAACGGCAGGGGGGTAGAGACCCAGTACTTC.

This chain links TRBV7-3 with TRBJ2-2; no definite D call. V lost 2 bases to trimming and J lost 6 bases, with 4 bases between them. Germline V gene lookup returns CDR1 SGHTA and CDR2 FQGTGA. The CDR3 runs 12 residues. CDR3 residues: CASSLVSGELFF. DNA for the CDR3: TGTGCCAGCAGCTTAGTTTCCGGGGAGCTGTTTTTT. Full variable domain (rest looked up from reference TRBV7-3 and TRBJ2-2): GAGVSQTPSNKVTEKGKYVELRCDPISGHTALYWYRQSLGQGPEFLIYFQGTGAADDSGLPNDRFFAVRPEGSVSTLKIQRTERGDSAVYLCASSLVSGELFFGEGSRLTVL.

The CDR3 nucleotides read TGCGCCAGCAGACCGGACAGGGTGGGCAATCAGCCCCAGCATTTT. This sequence encodes CASRPDRVGNQPQHF. This chain links TRBV5-1 with TRBJ1-5; 8 bases line up with TRBD1. After removal of 5 bases from V and 2 bases from J, the junction contained 6 bases not matched to a gene. The CDR3 runs 15 residues. Germline assignment: CDR1 SGHRS and CDR2 YFSETQ.

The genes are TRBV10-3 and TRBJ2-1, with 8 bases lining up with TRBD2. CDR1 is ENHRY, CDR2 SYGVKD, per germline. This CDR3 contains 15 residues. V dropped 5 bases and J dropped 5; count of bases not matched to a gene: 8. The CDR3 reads CAISSGGRPDNEQFF. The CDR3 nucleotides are TGTGCCATCAGTAGTGGCGGGAGGCCGGACAATGAGCAGTTCTTC.

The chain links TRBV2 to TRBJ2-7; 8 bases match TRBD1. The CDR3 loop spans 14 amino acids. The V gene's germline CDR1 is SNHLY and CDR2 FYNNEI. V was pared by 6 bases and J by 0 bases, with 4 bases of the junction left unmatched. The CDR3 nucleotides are TGTGCCAGCAGAGGACAGGGAAACTCCTACGAGCAGTACTTC. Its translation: CASRGQGNSYEQYF.

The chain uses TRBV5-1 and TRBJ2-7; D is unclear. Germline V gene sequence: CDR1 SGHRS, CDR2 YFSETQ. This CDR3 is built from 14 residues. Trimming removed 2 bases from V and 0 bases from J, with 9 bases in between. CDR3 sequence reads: CASSLTESSYEQYF. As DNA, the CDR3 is TGCGCCAGCAGCTTAACGGAAAGCTCCTACGAGCAGTACTTC.

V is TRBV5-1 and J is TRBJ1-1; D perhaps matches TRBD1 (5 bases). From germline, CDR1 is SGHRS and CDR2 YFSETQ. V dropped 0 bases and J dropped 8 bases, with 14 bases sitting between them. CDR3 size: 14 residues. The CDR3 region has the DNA TGCGCCAGCAGCTTGGCCAGACAGAGTCTGGAAGCTTTCTTT. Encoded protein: CASSLARQSLEAFF.

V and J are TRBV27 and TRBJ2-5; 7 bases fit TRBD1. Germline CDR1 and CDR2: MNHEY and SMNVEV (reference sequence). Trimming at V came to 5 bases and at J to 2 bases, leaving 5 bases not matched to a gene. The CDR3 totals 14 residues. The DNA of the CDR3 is TGTGCCAGCAGTCCATCGGACAGGCAAGAGACCCAGTACTTC. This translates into CASSPSDRQETQYF.

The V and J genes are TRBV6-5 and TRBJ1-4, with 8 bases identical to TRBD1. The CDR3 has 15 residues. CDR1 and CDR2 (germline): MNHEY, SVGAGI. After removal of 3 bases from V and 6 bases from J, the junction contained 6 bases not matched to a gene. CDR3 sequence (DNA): TGTGCCAGCAGTTATCGGACAGGGAGAGATGAAAAACTGTTTTTT. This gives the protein CASSYRTGRDEKLFF.

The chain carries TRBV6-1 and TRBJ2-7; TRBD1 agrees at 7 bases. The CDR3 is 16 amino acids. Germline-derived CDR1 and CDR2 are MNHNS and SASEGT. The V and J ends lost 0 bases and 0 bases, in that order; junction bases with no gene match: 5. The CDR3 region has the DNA TGTGCCAGCAGTGAAGCAGGGACAGTTCACTCCTACGAGCAGTACTTC. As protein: CASSEAGTVHSYEQYF.